These T cell receptor beta chains were read from a single sample in a study of human T cells and chemical hapten exposure. TCRdb independently ran MiXCR on the RACE reads; one entry per CDR3 protein. The sample yields some 340,000 distinct CDR3 sequences, roughly 6.9% seen once. The sample in question was whole blood, obtained in connection with sensitization to the hapten diphenylcyclopropenone (DPC). These receptors were collected from a woman between 18 and 29 years old with alopecia areata. Some clones in this sample may be carry-over from other donors' samples. CDR3s include the opening cysteine and the closing phenylalanine or tryptophan. The D gene is left open where the match is weak. Some rows have no size entry. The others give once, few or many, or a class for an expanded clone.

CDR3aa: CASSQTVSYEQYF
CDR3nt: TGTGCCAGCAGCCAAACAGTCTCCTACGAGCAGTACTTC
j_gene: TRBJ2-7
abundance: NA
v_gene: TRBV4-2
d_gene: NA

CDR3aa: CASSPLTHTADTQYF
CDR3nt: TGTGCCAGCAGTCCACTAACCCACACAGCAGATACGCAGTATTTT
j_gene: TRBJ2-3
abundance: few
v_gene: TRBV27
d_gene: NA

CDR3aa: CSVLTSGGPSYYEQYF
CDR3nt: TGCAGTGTCCTAACTAGCGGGGGGCCCTCGTACTACGAGCAGTACTTC
j_gene: TRBJ2-7
abundance: NA
v_gene: TRBV20-1
d_gene: TRBD2

CDR3aa: CSVERDRSNYGYTF
CDR3nt: TGCAGCGTTGAGCGGGACAGGTCGAACTATGGCTACACCTTC
j_gene: TRBJ1-2
abundance: NA
v_gene: TRBV29-1
d_gene: TRBD1

CDR3aa: CASSFPHSTDTQYF
CDR3nt: TGCGCCAGCAGCTTTCCTCATTCCACAGATACGCAGTATTTT
j_gene: TRBJ2-3
abundance: few
v_gene: TRBV5-1
d_gene: NA

CDR3aa: CASSSARQGENSPLHF
CDR3nt: TGTGCCAGCAGTAGCGCCCGACAGGGAGAGAATTCACCCCTCCACTTT
j_gene: TRBJ1-6
abundance: NA
v_gene: TRBV6-5
d_gene: TRBD1

CDR3aa: CAISEQGATYEQYF
CDR3nt: TGTGCCATCAGTGAGCAGGGGGCTACGTACGAGCAGTACTTC
j_gene: TRBJ2-7
abundance: few
v_gene: TRBV10-3
d_gene: TRBD1

CDR3aa: CASSLEGDSPLHF
CDR3nt: TGTGCCAGCAGCTTGGAAGGAGATTCACCCCTCCACTTT
j_gene: TRBJ1-6
abundance: NA
v_gene: TRBV5-5
d_gene: NA

CDR3aa: CSAKILGWPDNEQFF
CDR3nt: TGCAGTGCCAAAATCCTGGGGTGGCCCGACAATGAGCAGTTCTTC
j_gene: TRBJ2-1
abundance: NA
v_gene: TRBV20-1
d_gene: NA

CDR3aa: CASSKGPPGPSSGNTIYF
CDR3nt: TGTGCCAGCAGCAAGGGGCCCCCAGGACCGAGCTCTGGAAACACCATATATTTT
j_gene: TRBJ1-3
abundance: few
v_gene: TRBV27
d_gene: NA

CDR3aa: CSADGGGDGYTF
CDR3nt: TGCAGCGCCGACGGAGGGGGCGATGGCTACACCTTC
j_gene: TRBJ1-2
abundance: few
v_gene: TRBV29-1
d_gene: TRBD1

CDR3aa: CASSPGTGSGEAFF
CDR3nt: TGCGCCAGCAGCCCTGGGACAGGGTCGGGTGAAGCTTTCTTT
j_gene: TRBJ1-1
abundance: NA
v_gene: TRBV4-3
d_gene: TRBD1

CDR3aa: CASSEEREAFF
CDR3nt: TGTGCCAGCAGTGAAGAACGTGAAGCTTTCTTT
j_gene: TRBJ1-1
abundance: many
v_gene: TRBV6-1
d_gene: NA

CDR3aa: CASSLQGRGGPQHF
CDR3nt: TGTGCCAGCAGCCTACAGGGTCGGGGGGGGCCCCAGCATTTT
j_gene: TRBJ1-5
abundance: NA
v_gene: TRBV6-2/TRBV6-3
d_gene: NA

CDR3aa: CSVIAGTEAYEQYF
CDR3nt: TGCAGCGTAATCGCCGGGACAGAAGCCTACGAGCAGTACTTC
j_gene: TRBJ2-7
abundance: many
v_gene: TRBV29-1
d_gene: TRBD1

CDR3aa: CASSEGPGGNYNEQFF
CDR3nt: TGTGCCAGCAGTGAAGGACCCGGGGGTAACTACAATGAGCAGTTCTTC
j_gene: TRBJ2-1
abundance: few
v_gene: TRBV2
d_gene: NA

CDR3aa: CASSQNGQGWGYTF
CDR3nt: TGTGCCAGCAGCCAAAACGGACAGGGTTGGGGCTACACCTTC
j_gene: TRBJ1-2
abundance: many
v_gene: TRBV3-1
d_gene: TRBD1

CDR3aa: CASSHRVNEQFF
CDR3nt: TGTGCCAGCAGCCACCGGGTTAATGAGCAGTTCTTC
j_gene: TRBJ2-1
abundance: few
v_gene: TRBV6-2/TRBV6-3
d_gene: NA

CDR3aa: CAISGGGKTEAFF
CDR3nt: TGTGCCATCAGTGGAGGGGGGAAGACTGAAGCTTTCTTT
j_gene: TRBJ1-1
abundance: NA
v_gene: TRBV10-3
d_gene: NA

CDR3aa: CASSQDLAGSYEQYF
CDR3nt: TGTGCCAGCAGCCAAGATCTCGCAGGGTCATACGAGCAGTACTTC
j_gene: TRBJ2-7
abundance: NA
v_gene: TRBV3-1
d_gene: NA

CDR3aa: CASSLGGGQPRDGYTF
CDR3nt: TGTGCCAGCAGCTTAGGAGGGGGACAGCCTCGCGATGGCTACACCTTC
j_gene: TRBJ1-2
abundance: many
v_gene: TRBV13
d_gene: TRBD1

CDR3aa: CASSSVPVGVEQYF
CDR3nt: TGTGCCAGCAGTTCAGTGCCGGTTGGGGTCGAGCAGTACTTC
j_gene: TRBJ2-7
abundance: few
v_gene: TRBV6-5
d_gene: NA

CDR3aa: CASSPQTAIGYTF
CDR3nt: TGTGCCAGCTCACCACAGACAGCTATCGGCTACACCTTC
j_gene: TRBJ1-2
abundance: NA
v_gene: TRBV18
d_gene: NA

CDR3aa: CASSLAKGPGINQPQHF
CDR3nt: TGTGCCAGCAGCTTAGCGAAGGGCCCGGGGATCAATCAGCCCCAGCATTTT
j_gene: TRBJ1-5
abundance: many
v_gene: TRBV7-8
d_gene: NA

CDR3aa: CSAQKRGLSGRSTDTQYF
CDR3nt: TGCAGTGCCCAGAAAAGGGGCCTTAGCGGGAGAAGCACAGATACGCAGTATTTT
j_gene: TRBJ2-3
abundance: few
v_gene: TRBV20-1
d_gene: TRBD2

CDR3aa: CASSQEVASGETTTDTQYF
CDR3nt: TGTGCCAGCAGCCAAGAAGTAGCTAGCGGGGAAACTACCACAGATACGCAGTATTTT
j_gene: TRBJ2-3
abundance: few
v_gene: TRBV3-1
d_gene: TRBD2

CDR3aa: CASSILGSRVQPQHF
CDR3nt: TGTGCCAGCAGCATTTTGGGGAGTCGCGTTCAGCCCCAGCATTTT
j_gene: TRBJ1-5
abundance: few
v_gene: TRBV12-3/TRBV12-4
d_gene: NA

CDR3aa: CSAREDRGTEAFF
CDR3nt: TGCAGTGCTAGAGAAGACAGAGGCACTGAAGCTTTCTTT
j_gene: TRBJ1-1
abundance: NA
v_gene: TRBV20-1
d_gene: NA

CDR3aa: CASSPGGGGNYGYTF
CDR3nt: TGTGCCAGCAGCCCCGGAGGGGGGGGTAACTATGGCTACACCTTC
j_gene: TRBJ1-2
abundance: many
v_gene: TRBV7-9
d_gene: NA

CDR3aa: CASSEYGTEINTEAFF
CDR3nt: TGTGCCAGCAGTGAATACGGGACAGAAATAAACACTGAAGCTTTCTTT
j_gene: TRBJ1-1
abundance: few
v_gene: TRBV2
d_gene: TRBD1

CDR3aa: CASSFRVDSPLHF
CDR3nt: TGTGCCAGCAGTTTTCGGGTGGATTCACCCCTCCACTTT
j_gene: TRBJ1-6
abundance: many
v_gene: TRBV12-3/TRBV12-4
d_gene: NA

CDR3aa: CASSPPGQEYQETQYF
CDR3nt: TGTGCCAGCTCACCCCCGGGACAGGAGTACCAAGAGACCCAGTACTTC
j_gene: TRBJ2-5
abundance: many
v_gene: TRBV18
d_gene: TRBD1